These 32 T cell receptor beta chains were sequenced from one sample in a study of glioma-infiltrating T cells after dendritic cell vaccination. Using immunoSEQ multiplex PCR, the repertoire was profiled, and TCRdb retains in-frame clones only, with some absent. Counted here are tens of thousands of clones, approximately 80% occurring once; the ten biggest clones make up under 2.5%. The sequenced sample was blood, obtained before dendritic cell vaccination. The receptor set was obtained from a human donor with glioblastoma.

The rearrangement joins TRBV6-5 to TRBJ2-7, with TRBD2 matching over 11 bases. The CDR3 spans 16 residues. Germline values: CDR1 MNHEY, CDR2 SVGAGI. J lost 0 bases, V lost 2 bases, and 3 bases had no gene match. The CDR3 is CASSYGLAGASYEQYV. The CDR3 DNA follows: TGTGCCAGCAGTTACGGACTAGCGGGTGCCTCCTACGAGCAGTACGTC.

V and J are TRBV27 and TRBJ2-3; 9 bases map to TRBD2. CDR1 and CDR2 (germline): MNHEY, SMNVEV (reference sequence). This CDR3 region has 15 residues. Germline trimming cut 7 bases from V and 4 bases from J; bases unmatched to any gene: 9. The CDR3 sequence: CASTPAGGFPDTQYF. The CDR3, as DNA: TGTGCCAGCACCCCAGCGGGGGGATTCCCAGATACGCAGTATTTT.

This clone appeared a few times. The CDR3, as DNA: TGTGCCAGCAGCTTGGGTACTATGCCTGGAAACACCATATATTTT. It translates to CASSLGTMPGNTIYF. V is TRBV5-6 and J is TRBJ1-3, with unresolved D. This CDR3 contains 15 residues. Trimming took off 0 bases at V and 2 bases at J, with 9 bases between the two ends. Germline loops: CDR1 SGHDT, CDR2 YYEEEE.

The V call is TRBV19, the J call TRBJ2-5; 9 positions match TRBD1. The germline V gene has CDR1 LNHDA and CDR2 SQIVND (reference sequence). CDR3 length: 15 amino acids. V lost 4 bases and J lost 1; bases outside the gene matches: 4. Here the CDR3 DNA reads TGTGCCAGTAGTACCGGGACAGGGACCCAAGAGACCCAGTACTTC. It specifies CASSTGTGTQETQYF.

The table lists this clone with a few counts. The rearrangement uses TRBV10-3 and TRBJ2-7, with TRBD1 identical over 9 bases. Germline V lookup: CDR1 ENHRY, CDR2 SYGVKD. The CDR3 length is 14 residues. The junction had 3 bases not matched to a gene; V was cut back by 3 bases and J by 3 bases. The CDR3 sequence is CAISDRDRVYEQYF. The CDR3 region has the DNA TGTGCCATCAGTGACCGGGACAGGGTCTACGAGCAGTACTTC.

This clone was counted between two and nine times. The V and J genes are TRBV19 and TRBJ2-7; D call uncertain. Germline CDR1 is LNHDA and CDR2 is SQIVND (reference sequence). Trimming stripped 3 bases from V and 0 bases from J, with 6 bases between. The CDR3 has 13 residues. CDR3 bases: TGTGCCAGTAGTATTAGTCTCTCCTACGAGCAGTACTTC. Translation gives CASSISLSYEQYF.

This chain's CDR3 is CASSLQDNEKLFF. The CDR3 DNA reads as TGTGCCAGCAGTTTGCAGGATAATGAAAAACTGTTTTTT. The J gene is TRBJ1-4, the V gene TRBV6-6; the D is unclear. CDR3 length equals 13 residues. V lost 4 bases to trimming and J lost 4 bases, with 7 bases between them. Looked up from germline, CDR1 is MNHNY and CDR2 is SVGAGI (reference sequence).

V usage is TRBV6-1 and J usage is TRBJ2-7; TRBD2 agrees at 13 bases. CDR3 size: 14 residues. V shed 6 bases, J shed 2 bases, and the junction held 1 base outside the gene matches. The germline gives CDR1 MNHNS, CDR2 SASEGT. CDR3 loop: CASRTSGGTYEQYF. In DNA form, the CDR3 reads TGTGCCAGCAGGACTAGCGGGGGGACCTACGAGCAGTACTTC.

The V call is TRBV6-5, the J call TRBJ2-2; no definite D call. The CDR3 sequence is 15 residues long. V lost 2 bases and J 0 bases, leaving 7 bases between the germline ends. Germline CDR1 and CDR2: MNHEY and SVGAGI. CDR3 in DNA: TGTGCCAGCAGTTACCCGCCTACGAACACCGGGGAGCTGTTTTTT. Translated, it gives CASSYPPTNTGELFF.

This chain connects TRBV5-4 to TRBJ2-4; TRBD2 matches 8 bases. Germline-derived CDR1 and CDR2 are SGHNT and YYREEE (reference sequence). V shed 2 bases and J 9 bases; nucleotides not matched to a gene: 1. The CDR3 totals 12 residues. CDR3 sequence (DNA): TGTGCCAGCAGCTTTACTAGCGGCATTCAGTACTTC. Its protein product is CASSFTSGIQYF.

CDR3 sequence reads: CSVEVVLAGGLRDTQYF. The CDR3 coding sequence is TGCAGCGTTGAAGTAGTCCTAGCGGGAGGTCTGAGGGATACGCAGTATTTT. The chain employs TRBV29-1 and TRBJ2-3, with 11 bases fitting TRBD2. The CDR3 runs 17 residues. Germline CDR1 and CDR2: SQVTM and ANQGSEA. V lost 1 base to trimming and J lost 6 bases; unmatched junction nucleotides: 12.

This clone was recorded only once. The gene calls are TRBV21-1 and TRBJ2-7; TRBD1, the D gene given by the table, was not confirmed from the DNA. TRBV21-1 corresponds to a pseudogene. This CDR3 region has 15 residues. DNA for the CDR3: TGTGCCAGCAGCAAAGCTTCGCCAGATTCCTACGAGCAGTACTTC. Translation gives CASSKASPDSYEQYF.

The rearrangement joins TRBV7-9 to TRBJ2-7; D gene unclear. The V and J ends lost 1 base and 3 bases respectively, with 13 bases between them. The CDR3 contains 15 residues. CDR1 and CDR2 (germline): SEHNR, FQNEAQ (reference sequence). The CDR3 DNA is TGTGCCAGCAGCTTAGGGTCCGGGTTTGACTACGAGCAGTACTTC. It codes for CASSLGSGFDYEQYF.

The chain carries TRBV14 and TRBJ2-7, with 9 bases aligning to TRBD1. The V and J ends lost 3 bases and 6 bases, in that order; junction bases with no gene match: 12. The V gene's germline CDR1 is SGHDN and CDR2 FVKESK. The CDR3 is 16 residues long. As DNA, the CDR3 is TGTGCCAGCAGCCATTACCGGGACAGGGACCCCGCCGAGCAGTACGTC. The encoded protein is CASSHYRDRDPAEQYV.

This chain connects TRBV11-1 to TRBJ2-2, with D possibly being TRBD2 (6 bases). V lost 10 bases and J 3 bases, leaving 12 bases between the germline ends. The CDR3 is 13 residues long. CDR1 and CDR2 from the germline V gene are SGHAT and FQDESV (reference sequence). DNA for the CDR3: TGTGCCACCACGGAGGGGTACACCGGGGAGCTGTTTTTT. Protein sequence: CATTEGYTGELFF. Complete variable domain (other parts from reference TRBV11-1 and TRBJ2-2): EAEVAQSPRYKITEKSQAVAFWCDPISGHATLYWYRQILGQGPELLVQFQDESVVDDSQLPKDRFSAERLKGVDSTLKIQPAELGDSAMYLCATTEGYTGELFFGEGSRLTVL.

The chain has TRBV7-9 and TRBJ1-2, with TRBD1 as a possible D gene (6 bases). Germline V gene data show CDR1 as SEHNR and CDR2 as FQNEAQ (reference sequence). Trimming pared 0 bases from V and 3 bases from J, leaving 14 bases between. This CDR3 has 16 amino acids. The CDR3 region is CASSLARGVQDYGYTF. The CDR3, as DNA: TGTGCCAGCAGCTTAGCCAGGGGTGTACAGGACTATGGCTACACCTTC.

The rearrangement links TRBV6-1 to TRBJ2-7, with a tentative D call TRBD1 (6 bases). This CDR3 has 13 residues. Germline V gives CDR1 MNHNS, CDR2 SASEGT. Trimming cost V 6 bases and J 2 bases, with 11 bases left between them. In DNA form, the CDR3 reads TGTGCCAGCAGGACAGGTACTACCTACGAGCAGTACTTC. Translated, it gives CASRTGTTYEQYF.

The chain has TRBV19 and TRBJ2-3; D unresolved. CDR3 length: 14 amino acids. The V and J ends lost 3 bases and 2 bases respectively, with 9 bases between them. Germline V gives CDR1 LNHDA, CDR2 SQIVND (reference sequence). The CDR3 region has the DNA TGTGCCAGTAGTATCGGAGTAAACACAGATACGCAGTATTTT. Translation: CASSIGVNTDTQYF.

CDR3 nucleotides: TGCAGCGTTGTAGGGGTGAGGTCCTACAATGAGCAGTTCTTC. Translation gives CSVVGVRSYNEQFF. V gene TRBV29-1 combines with J gene TRBJ2-1; D perhaps matches TRBD1 (5 bases). Germline CDR1 is SQVTM and CDR2 is ANQGSEA. The length of the CDR3 is 14 residues. V lost 4 bases and J 1 base, leaving 11 bases between the germline ends.

This chain links TRBV19 with TRBJ2-6; D call uncertain. This CDR3 has 17 residues. Germline V lookup: CDR1 LNHDA, CDR2 SQIVND (reference sequence). V was shortened by 5 bases and J by 1 base, with 15 bases between the two germline ends. The CDR3, as DNA: TGTGCCAGTAGTCCCCAAGCTGGAGATTCTGGGGCCAACGTCCTGACTTTC. Protein product: CASSPQAGDSGANVLTF.

This clone was detected only once. The chain recombines TRBV11-1 with TRBJ1-2; 11 bases are shared with TRBD1. Trimming removed 5 bases from V and 8 bases from J; junction bases left unmatched: 10. This CDR3 is 15 amino acids long. Germline-derived CDR1 and CDR2 are SGHAT and FQDESV (reference sequence). The CDR3, as DNA: TGTGCCAGCAGCCCTCTTCCGGACAGGGGGCGAGGCTACACCTTC. As protein: CASSPLPDRGRGYTF.

The V and J genes are TRBV2 and TRBJ1-2; a possible D gene is TRBD1 (5 bases). This CDR3 spans 13 amino acids. Germline V gives CDR1 SNHLY, CDR2 FYNNEI. V lost 2 bases to trimming and J lost 1 base, with 5 bases between them. The DNA of the CDR3 is TGTGCCAGCAGTGAAAGGGGTAACTATGGCTACACCTTC. Protein: CASSERGNYGYTF.

This sequence joins TRBV6-5 and TRBJ2-5; 7 nucleotides line up with TRBD1. This CDR3 has 15 amino acids. V dropped 1 base and J dropped 5; count of bases not matched to a gene: 7. Germline values: CDR1 MNHEY, CDR2 SVGAGI. CDR3 sequence (DNA): TGTGCCAGCAGTTACTTGACAGGGATGGGGGAGACCCAGTACTTC. This gives the protein CASSYLTGMGETQYF.

This chain's CDR3 is CASGGGKGNYGYTF. The CDR3 DNA is TGCGCCAGCGGGGGAGGGAAAGGGAACTATGGCTACACCTTC. The chain joins TRBV5-1 to TRBJ1-2; D may be TRBD1 (5 bases). V lost 7 bases to trimming and J lost 2 bases, with 15 bases between them. Germline V gene sequence: CDR1 SGHRS, CDR2 YFSETQ. The length of the CDR3 is 14 residues.

V and J are TRBV4-1 and TRBJ2-1; 7 nucleotides line up with TRBD1. This CDR3 has 17 residues. Trimming removed 3 bases from V and 9 bases from J; junction bases left unmatched: 17. Looked up from germline, CDR1 is MGHRA and CDR2 is YSYEKL. CDR3 residues: CASSHPLQGTSLGEQFF. In DNA form, the CDR3 reads TGCGCCAGCAGCCACCCTTTACAGGGGACCTCCCTCGGTGAGCAGTTCTTC.

This chain uses TRBV6-1 with TRBJ2-1; unclear D gene. V was trimmed by 7 bases and J by 8 bases, leaving 6 bases between them. Looked up from germline, CDR1 is MNHNS and CDR2 is SASEGT. There are 10 residues in the CDR3. The CDR3, as DNA: TGTGCCAGCAATAGTGATGAGCAGTTCTTC. Amino acids: CASNSDEQFF.

This clone was recorded only once. V gene TRBV28 combines with J gene TRBJ1-4; TRBD1 aligns across 7 bases. Per the germline V gene, CDR1 is MDHEN and CDR2 is SYDVKM. This CDR3 region has 12 residues. Losses at the gene ends were 6 bases for V and 8 bases for J; bases not matched to a gene: 3. The CDR3 region is CASRPRGEKLFF. The CDR3 nucleotides are TGTGCCAGCAGGCCCAGGGGGGAAAAACTGTTTTTT. Full variable domain (rest looked up from reference TRBV28 and TRBJ1-4): DVKVTQSSRYLVKRTGEKVFLECVQDMDHENMFWYRQDPGLGLRLIYFSYDVKMKEKGDIPEGYSVSREKKERFSLILESASTNQTSMYLCASRPRGEKLFFGSGTQLSVL.

This clone was seen more than once but under ten times. J is TRBJ2-1 and V is TRBV25-1, with D possibly matching TRBD1 (6 bases). V lost 5 bases and J lost 8, with 19 bases in between. Germline V gene sequence: CDR1 MGHDK, CDR2 SYGVNS. The CDR3 extends over 15 amino acids. The CDR3 sequence is CASSLPERGSDEQFF. Here the CDR3 DNA reads TGTGCCAGCAGTCTCCCGGAGAGGGGGAGCGATGAGCAGTTCTTC.

The chain is built from TRBV29-1 and TRBJ2-1; D is unclear. There are 16 residues in the CDR3. CDR1 SQVTM and CDR2 ANQGSEA come from the germline V gene. The V end was cut by 0 bases, the J end by 0 bases, with 12 bases between. CDR3 nucleotide sequence: TGCAGCGTTGAAGATACCCCGGAGAGCTCCTACAATGAGCAGTTCTTC. Protein sequence: CSVEDTPESSYNEQFF.

The chain combines TRBV27 with TRBJ1-2; 9 positions agree with TRBD1. Per germline, CDR1 MNHEY and CDR2 SMNVEV (reference sequence). This CDR3 has 16 residues. With V trimmed by 2 bases and J by 4 bases, 8 bases remained unmatched. The CDR3 nucleotides are TGTGCCAGCAGTTTAGGTTCCCCGGACAGGGGCTATGGCTACACCTTC. Residues: CASSLGSPDRGYGYTF.

In this sample, this clone turned up once. The chain couples TRBV5-6 to TRBJ2-2; a weak D match, TRBD1 (6 bases). CDR1 and CDR2 from the germline V gene are SGHDT and YYEEEE. The CDR3 sequence is 15 residues long. Trimming left V 4 bases short and J 3 bases short, with 13 bases between. The CDR3 DNA reads as TGTGCCAGCAGCCTTCAGGGACAATACACCGGGGAGCTGTTTTTT. Encoded protein: CASSLQGQYTGELFF.

This clone was recorded once. The rearrangement links TRBV28 to TRBJ2-3; 7 bases align to TRBD1. CDR1 and CDR2 (germline): MDHEN, SYDVKM. V lost 2 bases to trimming and J lost 3 bases; unmatched junction nucleotides: 8. CDR3 length equals 16 residues. DNA of the CDR3: TGTGCCAGCAGTTTAGCCAGGGGGAGTCGGACAGATACGCAGTATTTT. This sequence encodes CASSLARGSRTDTQYF. Supplemented by reference TRBV28 and TRBJ2-3, the full variable domain reads DVKVTQSSRYLVKRTGEKVFLECVQDMDHENMFWYRQDPGLGLRLIYFSYDVKMKEKGDIPEGYSVSREKKERFSLILESASTNQTSMYLCASSLARGSRTDTQYFGPGTRLTVL.